Sequencing of this TCR beta chain was carried out in a study of cytotoxic CD8 clonotypes in ibrutinib-treated CLL. Study-wide context: Partial response occurred in about 25 patients and complete response in 2; at median around 70 months, around 14 remained remitted and around twelve progressed. Overall study results and limits: Patients had baseline clonality above age-matched healthy donors, and this clonality moved with circulating CD8+ T-cell counts.

As concerns this clone: Its matching antigen is unknown.

Here immunoSEQ multiplex PCR was the method, and the copy in TCRdb shows in-frame clones only, minus some. The sample lists roughly 150,000 clones, 81% occurring once. Deletions cut 6 bases from V and 1 base from J, with 5 bases between. CDR1 and CDR2 (germline): LNHDA, SQIVND (reference sequence). There are 12 residues in the CDR3. The rearrangement joins TRBV19 to TRBJ2-3, with D tentatively TRBD1 (5 bases). The material sequenced was PBMCs, taken after 12 months of ibrutinib treatment. This clonotype was sampled from a human donor with chronic lymphocytic leukemia. The CDR3 is CASRGGTDTQYF. In nucleotides, the CDR3 is TGTGCCAGTAGAGGGGGCACAGATACGCAGTATTTT.